One and the same sample provided the 24 T cell receptor beta chains below, sequenced in a study of response to subunit inactivated influenza vaccine. TCRdb called the RT-PCR reads again in MiXCR, with one record for every CDR3 protein. The sample lists more than 450,000 distinct CDR3 sequences, about 8% occurring once. Source: PBMCs from blood, taken less than 30 months after vaccination. These TCRs come from a man in his fifties or sixties who received an inactivated influenza vaccine.

This clonotype was seen only a few times. The rearrangement uses TRBV14 and TRBJ2-1; 9 bases are a match to TRBD1. J gave up 9 bases and V 2 bases, and 11 bases lay outside the gene matches. CDR3 length: 16 amino acids. Germline CDR1 and CDR2: SGHDN and FVKESK. The chain's CDR3 is CASSQSGTGPWAEQFF. The CDR3 bases are TGTGCCAGCAGCCAATCCGGGACAGGGCCTTGGGCTGAGCAGTTCTTC.

Ten or more counts support this clonotype. The rearrangement uses TRBV4-3 and TRBJ2-1; 10 bases match TRBD2. The V segment lost 0 bases and the J segment 3 bases; nucleotides outside the gene matches: 5. The CDR3 has 17 amino acids. Germline CDR1 reads LGHNA; CDR2 reads YSLEER. In DNA, the CDR3 is TGCGCCAGCAGCCAAGACCCTCGGACTAGCGGCTACAATGAGCAGTTCTTC. Protein: CASSQDPRTSGYNEQFF.

This clonotype was seen at least ten times. The J gene is TRBJ1-1, the V gene TRBV4-3; 7 nucleotides match TRBD1. V shed 2 bases, J shed 1 base, and the junction held 10 bases outside the gene matches. CDR1 is LGHNA and CDR2 is YSLEER in the germline V gene. The CDR3 has 17 residues. The CDR3 bases are TGCGCCAGCAGCCAATATTCAGGCAGGGGGGCGAACACTGAAGCTTTCTTT. Translated, it gives CASSQYSGRGANTEAFF.

In its sample, this clonotype was seen a few times. This sequence joins TRBV7-9 and TRBJ2-7, with TRBD1 as a possible D gene (6 bases). Germline V CDR1 and CDR2: SEHNR, FQNEAQ (reference sequence). The CDR3 has 13 residues. The V gene lost 5 bases and the J gene lost 3 bases, with 11 bases spanning the gap. The CDR3 nucleotides are TGTGCCAGCAGCGCTGAGGACAGCTACGAGCAGTACTTC. Amino acids: CASSAEDSYEQYF.

This clonotype was counted many times. This rearrangement joins TRBV7-9 to TRBJ1-1; D is ambiguous. Per germline, CDR1 SEHNR and CDR2 FQNEAQ (reference sequence). The CDR3 loop spans 13 amino acids. V dropped 5 bases and J dropped 1 base, with 8 bases sitting between them. CDR3 protein: CASSKGANTEAFF. CDR3 DNA: TGTGCCAGCAGCAAAGGTGCGAACACTGAAGCTTTCTTT.

This chain connects TRBV12-3 or TRBV12-4 to TRBJ2-1; 7 nucleotides agree with TRBD2. Losses at the gene ends were 7 bases for V and 4 bases for J; bases not matched to a gene: 10. The CDR3 covers 15 residues. CDR3: CASTGWVAGYNEQFF. CDR3 sequence (DNA): TGTGCCAGCACAGGGTGGGTAGCGGGTTACAATGAGCAGTTCTTC.

This chain joins TRBV7-6 and TRBJ2-1; TRBD2 matches at 7 bases. With V trimmed by 6 bases and J by 8 bases, 4 bases remained unmatched. The CDR3 has 12 amino acids. Germline CDR1 SGHVS, CDR2 FNYEAQ. This CDR3 reads CASRGGRDEQFF. For the CDR3, the DNA is TGTGCCAGCAGGGGAGGGAGGGATGAGCAGTTCTTC.

The chain uses TRBV28 and TRBJ2-7; D call uncertain. CDR3 length equals 17 residues. Germline CDR1 and CDR2: MDHEN and SYDVKM. Trimming stripped 4 bases from V and 2 bases from J, with 21 bases between. The CDR3 reads CASSYHPAASDTYEQYF. CDR3 DNA sequence: TGTGCCAGCAGTTACCACCCAGCCGCCTCAGACACCTACGAGCAGTACTTC.

The genes are TRBV7-2 and TRBJ2-2; D gene uncertain. The germline V gene encodes CDR1 SGHTA and CDR2 FQGNSA. V was clipped by 2 bases and J by 6 bases, with 7 bases between them. The CDR3 contains 13 residues. The CDR3 reads CASSLKEAGELFF. CDR3 sequence (DNA): TGTGCCAGCAGCTTAAAAGAGGCCGGGGAGCTGTTTTTT.

The DNA for the CDR3 is TGCAGTGCTGCCAATCTGGGCAATCAGCCCCAGCATTTT. Encoded protein: CSAANLGNQPQHF. The chain combines TRBV20-1 with TRBJ1-5; the D is unclear. Germline CDR1 is DFQATT and CDR2 is SNEGSKA (reference sequence). Trimming cost V 5 bases and J 2 bases, with 10 bases left between them. The CDR3 has 13 amino acids.

V is TRBV5-6 and J is TRBJ2-1, with TRBD1 matching over 8 bases. The length of the CDR3 is 15 residues. Per germline, CDR1 SGHDT and CDR2 YYEEEE. Trimming at V came to 1 base and at J to 7 bases, leaving 7 bases not matched to a gene. This CDR3 is CASSLWQGAWNEQFF. DNA of the CDR3: TGTGCCAGCAGCTTGTGGCAGGGGGCGTGGAATGAGCAGTTCTTC.

Regarding this clonotype: Sequence at one end of the junction differs from germline and may be a read error. The chain links TRBV6-2 or TRBV6-3 to TRBJ1-1; unclear D gene. The germline gives CDR1 MNHEY, CDR2 SVGEGT. The CDR3 has 14 amino acids. CDR3 sequence (DNA): TGTGCCAGCAGTAACTCCGGGCCGAACACTGAAGCTTTCTTT. Protein sequence: CASSNSGPNTEAFF.

The gene calls are TRBV6-2 or TRBV6-3 and TRBJ2-7, with D perhaps TRBD1 (6 bases). Per the germline V gene, CDR1 is MNHEY and CDR2 is SVGEGT. The CDR3 runs to 16 residues. Trimming removed 2 bases at V and 2 bases at J, with 16 bases between. CDR3 in amino acids: CASSYGPGASAYEQYF. The CDR3 DNA follows: TGTGCCAGCAGTTACGGCCCAGGGGCATCAGCCTACGAGCAGTACTTC.

The chain links TRBV2 to TRBJ1-2; TRBD1 agrees at 8 bases. The CDR3 is 12 amino acids. Trimming took 9 bases from V and 7 from J; bases not matched to a gene: 7. Germline values: CDR1 SNHLY, CDR2 FYNNEI. The CDR3 DNA follows: TGTGCCAGAAGAAGTCAGGGGGCTGGCTACACCTTC. This encodes CARRSQGAGYTF.

In its sample, this clonotype was seen many times. V and J are TRBV10-3 and TRBJ2-7; D perhaps matches TRBD2 (6 bases). The germline V gene has CDR1 ENHRY and CDR2 SYGVKD. The CDR3 extends over 13 amino acids. Trimming took 10 bases from V and 0 from J, leaving 13 bases between them. The CDR3 DNA is TGTGCCACTGTCGGGACTGCCTCCTACGAGCAGTACTTC. This translates into CATVGTASYEQYF.

This clonotype was seen only a few times. The CDR3 nucleotides are TGTGCCAGCAGTTACTCCACCGCAGGGAGTTCACCCCTCCACTTT. Amino acids: CASSYSTAGSSPLHF. The V call is TRBV6-2 or TRBV6-3, the J call TRBJ1-6; D might be TRBD1 (5 bases). The CDR3 is 15 residues long. Germline V gene data show CDR1 as MNHEY and CDR2 as SVGEGT. V dropped 0 bases and J dropped 9 bases, with 12 bases sitting between them.

The genes are TRBV27 and TRBJ2-2, with D maybe TRBD2 (6 bases). Trimming stripped 5 bases from V and 3 bases from J, with 22 bases between. CDR1 and CDR2 (germline): MNHEY, SMNVEV (reference sequence). The CDR3 is 18 residues long. The CDR3 sequence: CASSPSGWSRIYTGELFF. In DNA, the CDR3 is TGTGCCAGCAGTCCAAGCGGGTGGTCCCGGATCTACACCGGGGAGCTGTTTTTT.

This clonotype was observed at least ten times. The CDR3 DNA reads TGCAGCGCCAGGACACTCTCCACCGGAGAGCAGTACTTC. Its translation: CSARTLSTGEQYF. The V and J genes are TRBV29-1 and TRBJ2-7; TRBD1 might be the D (5 bases). V dropped 7 bases and J dropped 7 bases, with 20 bases sitting between them. In germline, CDR1 is SQVTM, CDR2 ANQGSEA. This CDR3 is built from 13 residues.

The table lists this clonotype with a few counts. DNA for the CDR3: TGTGCCAGCTCAGACGTAGGCAATGAGCAGTTCTTC. This sequence encodes CASSDVGNEQFF. The chain links TRBV18 to TRBJ2-1; D unresolved. Trimming cost V 5 bases and J 6 bases, with 8 bases left between them. The germline V gene has CDR1 KGHSH and CDR2 LQKENI. The CDR3 length is 12 residues.

At least ten counts were recorded for this clonotype. The chain uses TRBV7-2 and TRBJ2-2, with D perhaps TRBD2 (6 bases). The CDR3 length is 14 residues. The ends were cut back, 6 bases at V and 4 bases at J, with 12 bases in the middle. Per germline, CDR1 SGHTA and CDR2 FQGNSA. CDR3 sequence (DNA): TGTGCCAGCAGTCCGGTGGGGGGCACCGGGGAGCTGTTTTTT. Protein sequence: CASSPVGGTGELFF.

At least ten counts were recorded for this clonotype. The rearrangement joins TRBV6-2 or TRBV6-3 to TRBJ2-1; the match to TRBD2 covers 9 bases. V trimming: 7 bases; J trimming: 7 bases; junction bases outside the gene matches: 11. The CDR3 consists of 15 residues. Germline V gene sequence: CDR1 MNHEY, CDR2 SVGEGT. CDR3 loop: CASKNSGREENEQFF. The CDR3 nucleotides read TGTGCCAGCAAAAATAGCGGGAGAGAGGAGAATGAGCAGTTCTTC.

This clonotype turned up a few times. The J gene is TRBJ1-1, the V gene TRBV7-2; 7 nucleotides align to TRBD1. The germline V gene encodes CDR1 SGHTA and CDR2 FQGNSA. Unmatched junction bases numbered 14, after V lost 5 bases and J lost 11 bases. The CDR3 is 14 residues long. Here the CDR3 reads CASSTNTGTVEAFF. The DNA of the CDR3 is TGTGCCAGCAGCACGAACACAGGGACAGTCGAGGCTTTCTTT.

V and J are TRBV20-1 and TRBJ1-6, with D perhaps matching TRBD1 (6 bases). This CDR3 is built from 14 residues. Germline CDR1 reads DFQATT; CDR2 reads SNEGSKA (reference sequence). V was pared by 3 bases and J by 15 bases, with 21 bases between. The CDR3: CSASQPQGTRFLHF. The CDR3 DNA reads as TGCAGTGCTAGCCAACCCCAGGGGACCCGGTTCCTCCACTTT.

The V gene is TRBV6-5, the J gene TRBJ2-1; D might be TRBD1 or TRBD2, each matching 5 bases. This CDR3 region has 14 residues. Germline V gene lookup returns CDR1 MNHEY and CDR2 SVGAGI. V was cut by 3 bases and J by 5 bases, with 11 bases left in between. The CDR3 region is CASSYGTPNNEQFF. The CDR3 region has the DNA TGTGCCAGCAGTTATGGGACGCCTAACAATGAGCAGTTCTTC.